These T cell receptor beta chains were read from a single sample in a study of technical replicates of blood from a few donors. Method: immunoSEQ multiplex PCR; TCRdb's copy keeps in-frame clones and lacks some. Here the sample spans some 50,000 clones, about 93% being singletons. Sequencing input: T cells isolated from PBMCs. Receptors originate from a human donor in good health. Both conserved end residues are part of each CDR3. The D gene is left open where the match is weak. The size field is filled for only some rows; it gives once, few, many or a size class.

>TRBD1|TRBJ2-7|-|TRBV7-3
CASSINADRGFFEQYF
TGTGCCAGCAGTATTAACGCGGACAGGGGGTTCTTCGAGCAGTACTTC
>TRBD1|TRBJ2-3|-|TRBV14
CASSQPVGTGGSDTQYF
TGTGCCAGCAGCCAACCCGTTGGGACAGGGGGCTCAGATACGCAGTATTTT
>TRBD1|TRBJ2-7|-|TRBV28
CATSGTGNYEQYF
TGTGCCACTTCAGGGACAGGAAACTACGAGCAGTACTTC
>-|TRBJ1-2|-|TRBV5-1
CASSLDEAGAYGYTF
TGCGCCAGCAGCTTGGACGAGGCAGGGGCGTATGGCTACACCTTC
>-|TRBJ2-7|-|TRBV28
CASSYRTASYEQYF
TGTGCCAGCAGTTACAGGACAGCTTCCTACGAGCAGTACTTC
>-|TRBJ1-1|-|TRBV13
CASSSLYYSGNNTEAFF
TGTGCCAGCAGCTCGCTCTATTACAGTGGAAATAACACTGAAGCTTTCTTT
>TRBD1|TRBJ2-7|-|TRBV6-5
CASRATGRGWNEQYF
TGTGCCAGCAGGGCGACAGGGCGCGGCTGGAACGAGCAGTACTTC
>TRBD1|TRBJ1-1|-|TRBV7-9
CASRPGTGLYGAFF
TGTGCCAGCAGACCCGGGACAGGGCTTTACGGAGCTTTCTTT
>TRBD1|TRBJ1-1|-|TRBV7-9
CASSLDRGQGIPEAFF
TGTGCCAGCAGCTTGGATCGGGGACAGGGAATCCCTGAAGCTTTCTTT
>-|TRBJ2-1|-|TRBV20-1
CSARAGTSQFF
TGCAGTGCCCGCGCCGGGACTTCGCAGTTCTTC
>TRBD2|TRBJ2-1|-|TRBV5-1
CASSFRGEREGGGEQFF
TGCGCCAGCAGCTTCCGAGGGGAGCGGGAGGGCGGCGGTGAGCAGTTCTTC
>-|TRBJ2-2|-|TRBV7-3
CASTMTQNTGELFF
TGTGCCAGCACCATGACTCAGAACACCGGGGAGCTGTTTTTT
>-|TRBJ1-1|-|TRBV5-6
CASSPGQNGGTEAFF
TGTGCCAGCAGCCCCGGACAGAACGGTGGGACTGAAGCTTTCTTT
>-|TRBJ1-5|-|TRBV28
CASSFLIGDQPQHF
TGTGCCAGCAGTTTTCTGATCGGGGATCAGCCCCAGCATTTT
>TRBD2|TRBJ2-7|-|TRBV7-9
CASSALTGASGAFYEQYF
TGTGCCAGCAGCGCGCTAACCGGGGCTAGCGGCGCTTTCTACGAGCAGTACTTC
>-|TRBJ1-1|-|TRBV7-6
CASSSPGGGVNTEAFF
TGTGCCAGCAGCTCCCCGGGGGGGGGAGTGAACACTGAAGCTTTCTTT
>TRBD2|TRBJ2-5|-|TRBV7-6
CASSLVRAGNQETQYF
TGTGCCAGCAGCTTAGTGAGAGCGGGGAATCAAGAGACCCAGTACTTC
>TRBD1|TRBJ1-1|-|TRBV5-1
CASSLEGTGGPQVTFF
TGCGCCAGCAGCTTGGAAGGGACAGGCGGACCCCAGGTGACTTTCTTT
>-|TRBJ2-6|-|TRBV28
CASSISSGANVLTF
TGTGCCAGCAGTATTAGCTCTGGGGCCAACGTCCTGACTTTC
>-|TRBJ1-1|-|TRBV12-5
CASGFAVDTEAFF
TGTGCTAGTGGTTTTGCGGTAGACACTGAAGCTTTCTTT
>-|TRBJ2-7|-|TRBV5-1
CASSGETVTREQYF
TGCGCCAGCAGCGGGGAGACGGTTACTCGGGAGCAGTACTTC
>-|TRBJ1-2|-|TRBV10-3
CAISDEDIPAVYGYTF
TGTGCCATCAGTGACGAGGACATCCCGGCGGTCTATGGCTACACCTTC
>TRBD2|TRBJ2-2|-|TRBV7-2
CASSLGLAGAPPHTGELFF
TGTGCCAGCAGCTTAGGACTAGCGGGGGCCCCCCCCCACACCGGGGAGCTGTTTTTT
>-|TRBJ2-7|-|TRBV28
CASTQGYYEQYF
TGTGCCAGCACGCAGGGTTACTACGAGCAGTACTTC
>-|TRBJ2-3|once|TRBV29-1
CSVDREYTDTQYF
TGCAGCGTTGACCGGGAATACACAGATACGCAGTATTTT
>-|TRBJ2-7|-|TRBV12-5
CASGLSEAGEQYF
TGTGCTAGTGGTTTGTCGGAAGCGGGCGAGCAGTACTTC
>TRBD1|TRBJ2-1|-|TRBV11-3
CASSARTGNEQFF
TGTGCCAGCAGCGCCCGGACAGGGAATGAGCAGTTCTTC
>-|TRBJ1-4|-|TRBV28
CASRGDGNEKLFF
TGTGCCAGCAGGGGAGACGGAAATGAAAAACTGTTTTTT
>-|TRBJ2-7|once|TRBV29-1
CSVELGVAYEQYF
TGCAGCGTTGAATTAGGGGTTGCCTACGAGCAGTACTTC
>-|TRBJ2-5|-|TRBV11-3
CASSLFFQETQYF
TGTGCCAGCAGCTTATTCTTCCAAGAGACCCAGTACTTC
>-|TRBJ1-2|-|TRBV7-3
CASSLSQGHLTYGYTF
TGTGCCAGCAGCTTATCTCAGGGACACCTAACATATGGCTACACCTTC
>-|TRBJ2-1|-|TRBV9
CASSVGGRGLGNEQFF
TGTGCCAGCAGCGTAGGAGGGCGGGGCTTAGGCAATGAGCAGTTCTTC
>TRBD1|TRBJ2-7|-|TRBV6-5
CASSYSGQATYEQYF
TGTGCCAGCAGTTACTCGGGACAGGCGACCTACGAGCAGTACTTC
>-|TRBJ2-7|-|TRBV28
CASSPRDFYWSYEQYF
TGTGCCAGCAGCCCACGGGACTTTTACTGGTCCTACGAGCAGTACTTC
>-|TRBJ2-3|-|TRBV9
CASSVESLVQEDTQYF
TGTGCCAGCAGCGTAGAATCACTCGTTCAGGAAGATACGCAGTATTTT
>TRBD2|TRBJ2-2|-|TRBV9
CASSVSSGVTGELFF
TGTGCCAGCAGCGTCTCAAGCGGGGTCACCGGGGAGCTGTTTTTT
>TRBD1|TRBJ2-5|-|TRBV5-6
CASSPGTAEETQYF
TGTGCCAGCAGCCCGGGGACAGCAGAAGAGACCCAGTACTTC
>-|TRBJ1-2|-|TRBV7-9
CASSFGGGANYGYTF
TGTGCCAGCAGCTTCGGCGGCGGAGCTAACTATGGCTACACCTTC
>TRBD1|TRBJ2-1|-|TRBV12-5
CASGFATPGQGRNEQFF
TGTGCTAGTGGTTTCGCAACACCGGGACAGGGACGCAATGAGCAGTTCTTC
>-|TRBJ1-1|-|TRBV6-5
CASSPSPRGTEAFF
TGTGCCAGCAGCCCCAGCCCCCGAGGTACTGAAGCTTTCTTT
>-|TRBJ1-1|-|TRBV11-3
CASSLELPNTEAFF
TGTGCCAGCAGCTTAGAACTGCCAAACACTGAAGCTTTCTTT
>TRBD1|TRBJ1-5|-|TRBV5-5
CASSLSSTGLNQPQHF
TGTGCCAGCAGCTTGTCCTCGACAGGGTTGAATCAGCCCCAGCATTTT
>-|TRBJ2-3|-|TRBV6-6
CASSASSVPDTQYF
TGTGCCAGCAGTGCTTCTTCGGTCCCAGATACGCAGTATTTT
>TRBD1|TRBJ2-7|few|TRBV10-1
CASSDLGTTGVYEQYF
TGCGCCAGCAGTGACCTCGGGACCACAGGGGTCTACGAGCAGTACTTC
>-|TRBJ1-2|once|TRBV9
CASANRANYGYTF
TGTGCCTCCGCAAACCGAGCTAACTATGGCTACACCTTC
>-|TRBJ1-2|-|TRBV6-5
CASIPGHGYGYTF
TGTGCCAGCATCCCCGGACATGGGTATGGCTACACCTTC
>TRBD1|TRBJ2-7|-|TRBV10-3
CASKTGTGGYEQYF
TGTGCCTCAAAAACCGGGACAGGGGGTTACGAGCAGTACTTC
>-|TRBJ2-3|-|TRBV6-5
CASSYQGDTQYF
TGTGCCAGCAGTTACCAGGGGGATACGCAGTATTTT
>TRBD1|TRBJ2-7|-|TRBV14
CASSTGQGGYEQYF
TGTGCCAGCAGCACGGGACAGGGGGGCTACGAGCAGTACTTC